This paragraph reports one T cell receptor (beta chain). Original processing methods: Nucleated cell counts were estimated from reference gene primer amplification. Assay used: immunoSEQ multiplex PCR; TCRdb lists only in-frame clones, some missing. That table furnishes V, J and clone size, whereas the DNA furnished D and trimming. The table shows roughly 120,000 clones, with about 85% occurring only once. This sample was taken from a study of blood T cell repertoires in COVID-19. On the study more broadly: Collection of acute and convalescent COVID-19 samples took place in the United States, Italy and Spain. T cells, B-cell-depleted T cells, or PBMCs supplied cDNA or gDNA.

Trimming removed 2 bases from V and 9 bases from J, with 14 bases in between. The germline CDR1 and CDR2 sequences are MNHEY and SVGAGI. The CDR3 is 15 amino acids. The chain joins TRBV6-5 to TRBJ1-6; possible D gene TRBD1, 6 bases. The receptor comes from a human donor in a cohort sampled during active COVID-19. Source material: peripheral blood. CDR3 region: CASSYLGARGSPLHF. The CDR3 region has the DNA TGTGCCAGCAGTTACCTGGGGGCGAGGGGTTCACCCCTCCACTTT.